This is a list of T cell receptor beta chains from one sample in a study of cytomegalovirus exposure and HLA in healthy donors. Clones were sequenced by immunoSEQ multiplex PCR, and TCRdb holds only the in-frame ones, with some missing. The table records tens of thousands of clones, roughly 85% of them present only once. Specimen: PBMCs. The receptors stem from a woman aged 30 to 39 in good health and CMV-seronegative. Both conserved end residues are part of each CDR3. Each record gives: CDR3 protein, CDR3 DNA, J gene, CDR3 length, V gene, D gene, clone size. A D gene is named only where the DNA matches it firmly. A row's size may be missing; if present it is once, few, many or a size class.

CDR3: CASSEMRQMNTEAFF
DNA: TGCGCCAGCAGTGAGATGAGACAGATGAACACTGAAGCTTTCTTT
J: TRBJ1-1
length: 15
V: TRBV10-1
D: .
size: .

CDR3: CATVDAGKGANVLTF
DNA: TGTGCCACCGTTGACGCAGGTAAAGGGGCCAACGTCCTGACTTTC
J: TRBJ2-6
length: 15
V: TRBV6-5
D: .
size: .

CDR3: CASSPGQASRETQYF
DNA: TGTGCCAGCTCCCCGGGACAGGCGTCGCGAGAGACCCAGTACTTC
J: TRBJ2-5
length: 15
V: TRBV18
D: TRBD1
size: .

CDR3: CSAWGSATQYF
DNA: TGCAGCGCATGGGGTAGCGCGACCCAGTACTTC
J: TRBJ2-5
length: 11
V: TRBV29-1
D: .
size: .

CDR3: CASRDNSYEQYF
DNA: TGCGCCAGTCGGGATAACTCCTACGAGCAGTACTTC
J: TRBJ2-7
length: 12
V: TRBV10-2
D: .
size: .

CDR3: CSVWGWGREQETQYF
DNA: TGCAGCGTTTGGGGTTGGGGTCGGGAACAAGAGACCCAGTACTTC
J: TRBJ2-5
length: 15
V: TRBV29-1
D: .
size: .

CDR3: CASSGGGRGTGELFF
DNA: TGTGCCAGCAGTGGCGGGGGGCGGGGGACCGGGGAGCTGTTTTTT
J: TRBJ2-2
length: 15
V: TRBV6-1
D: TRBD2
size: .

CDR3: CASSAGDREDDGYTF
DNA: TGTGCCAGCAGCGCGGGGGACAGGGAGGACGATGGCTACACCTTC
J: TRBJ1-2
length: 15
V: TRBV7-9
D: TRBD1
size: .

CDR3: CASSVHSGEHQPQHF
DNA: TGTGCCAGCAGTGTACACAGCGGGGAGCATCAGCCCCAGCATTTT
J: TRBJ1-5
length: 15
V: TRBV2
D: .
size: .

CDR3: CAGGGGSNYGYTF
DNA: TGTGCCGGGGGAGGCGGATCTAACTATGGCTACACCTTC
J: TRBJ1-2
length: 13
V: TRBV28
D: .
size: few

CDR3: CASSYSMAGDTDTQYF
DNA: TGTGCCAGCAGTTACTCGATGGCGGGAGATACAGATACGCAGTATTTT
J: TRBJ2-3
length: 16
V: TRBV6-5
D: TRBD2
size: .

CDR3: CASSAGQAYTDTQYF
DNA: TGTGCCAGCTCAGCAGGACAGGCTTACACAGATACGCAGTATTTT
J: TRBJ2-3
length: 15
V: TRBV18
D: TRBD1
size: .

CDR3: CADGTSGSWGWNEQFF
DNA: TGTGCCGACGGGACTAGCGGGAGTTGGGGCTGGAATGAGCAGTTCTTC
J: TRBJ2-1
length: 16
V: TRBV10-3
D: TRBD2
size: .

CDR3: CASSKPPGGETQYF
DNA: TGTGCCAGCAGTAAACCCCCGGGTGGGGAGACCCAGTACTTC
J: TRBJ2-5
length: 14
V: TRBV2
D: .
size: .

CDR3: CASSTSGRRRTDTQYF
DNA: TGTGCCAGCTCGACTAGCGGGAGAAGGAGGACAGATACGCAGTATTTT
J: TRBJ2-3
length: 16
V: TRBV27
D: TRBD2
size: .

CDR3: CASSSRGGGSSYNEQFF
DNA: TGCGCCAGCAGCTCCCGAGGAGGTGGTAGCTCCTACAATGAGCAGTTCTTC
J: TRBJ2-1
length: 17
V: TRBV5-1
D: .
size: .

CDR3: CASSLFRGTNQPQHF
DNA: TGTGCCAGCAGTTTGTTCAGGGGGACCAATCAGCCCCAGCATTTT
J: TRBJ1-5
length: 15
V: TRBV28
D: TRBD1
size: .

CDR3: CAWSGTGYEQYF
DNA: TGTGCCTGGAGTGGGACAGGCTACGAGCAGTACTTC
J: TRBJ2-7
length: 12
V: TRBV30
D: TRBD1
size: .

CDR3: CASSSGTGYEQYF
DNA: TGTGCCAGCAGTTCCGGGACAGGGTACGAGCAGTACTTC
J: TRBJ2-7
length: 13
V: TRBV27
D: TRBD1
size: .

CDR3: CASSLYYNPRVEPQHF
DNA: TGTGCCAGCAGTTTATACTACAACCCGCGCGTGGAGCCCCAGCATTTT
J: TRBJ1-5
length: 16
V: TRBV27
D: .
size: .

CDR3: CASSFPARSSYEQYF
DNA: TGTGCCAGCAGTTTCCCCGCAAGGAGCTCCTACGAGCAGTACTTC
J: TRBJ2-7
length: 15
V: TRBV28
D: .
size: .

CDR3: CASTDKASSGNTIYF
DNA: TGTGCCAGCACTGACAAGGCCTCCTCTGGAAACACCATATATTTT
J: TRBJ1-3
length: 15
V: TRBV6-6
D: .
size: .

CDR3: CASKGGVSYNEQFF
DNA: TGTGCCAGCAAAGGCGGGGTCTCCTACAATGAGCAGTTCTTC
J: TRBJ2-1
length: 14
V: TRBV6-1
D: .
size: .

CDR3: CASSFGTGEYEQYF
DNA: TGTGCCAGCAGTTTTGGAACAGGGGAATACGAGCAGTACTTC
J: TRBJ2-7
length: 14
V: TRBV27
D: TRBD1
size: .

CDR3: CASSPGIGQYF
DNA: TGTGCCAGCAGTCCGGGGATCGGGCAGTACTTC
J: TRBJ2-7
length: 11
V: TRBV6-5
D: .
size: .

CDR3: CASSVLTGAKRDTQYF
DNA: TGCGCCAGCAGCGTCTTAACAGGGGCGAAAAGGGATACGCAGTATTTT
J: TRBJ2-3
length: 16
V: TRBV5-1
D: TRBD1
size: .

CDR3: CAWSVGGGRQTQYF
DNA: TGTGCCTGGAGTGTAGGGGGCGGTCGTCAGACCCAGTACTTC
J: TRBJ2-5
length: 14
V: TRBV30
D: TRBD1
size: .

CDR3: CASSEFEGGYNEQFF
DNA: TGTGCCAGCAGTGAGTTTGAAGGAGGCTACAATGAGCAGTTCTTC
J: TRBJ2-1
length: 15
V: TRBV9
D: .
size: once

CDR3: CSVRTGVLTEAFF
DNA: TGCAGCGTGAGAACGGGGGTATTGACTGAAGCTTTCTTT
J: TRBJ1-1
length: 13
V: TRBV29-1
D: .
size: once

CDR3: CASTRRPSYNEQFF
DNA: TGTGCCAGCACGCGGCGGCCCTCCTACAATGAGCAGTTCTTC
J: TRBJ2-1
length: 14
V: TRBV6-5
D: .
size: .

CDR3: CASSLGTEKLFF
DNA: TGTGCCAGCAGCTTAGGGACAGAAAAACTGTTTTTT
J: TRBJ1-4
length: 12
V: TRBV7-6
D: .
size: .

CDR3: CASSPGLRTDTQYF
DNA: TGTGCCAGCTCACCGGGACTGCGCACAGATACGCAGTATTTT
J: TRBJ2-3
length: 14
V: TRBV18
D: .
size: once

CDR3: CASSPRDRPTMNTEAFF
DNA: TGTGCCAGCAGCCCCCGGGACAGACCAACAATGAACACTGAAGCTTTCTTT
J: TRBJ1-1
length: 17
V: TRBV6-7
D: TRBD1
size: .

CDR3: CASSLGSWETQYF
DNA: TGTGCCAGCAGTTTGGGCAGTTGGGAGACCCAGTACTTC
J: TRBJ2-5
length: 13
V: TRBV27
D: .
size: few

CDR3: CSVAPSGTISYEQYF
DNA: TGCAGCGTTGCCCCCAGCGGGACGATCTCCTACGAGCAGTACTTC
J: TRBJ2-7
length: 15
V: TRBV29-1
D: TRBD2
size: .

CDR3: CAIRESGQGYEQYF
DNA: TGTGCCATCAGGGAATCGGGACAGGGGTACGAGCAGTACTTC
J: TRBJ2-7
length: 14
V: TRBV10-3
D: TRBD1
size: .

CDR3: CASSTNRGGTEAFF
DNA: TGTGCCAGTAGTACTAACAGGGGAGGCACTGAAGCTTTCTTT
J: TRBJ1-1
length: 14
V: TRBV19
D: TRBD1
size: once

CDR3: CASRGQGANYGYTF
DNA: TGTGCCAGCAGAGGACAGGGGGCTAACTATGGCTACACCTTC
J: TRBJ1-2
length: 14
V: TRBV27
D: TRBD1
size: .

CDR3: CARGGEGHTYEQYF
DNA: TGTGCCAGAGGCGGGGAGGGACATACCTACGAGCAGTACTTC
J: TRBJ2-7
length: 14
V: TRBV27
D: .
size: .

CDR3: CASSLSGIEQYF
DNA: TGTGCCAGCAGCTTATCGGGGATCGAGCAGTACTTC
J: TRBJ2-7
length: 12
V: TRBV7-8
D: .
size: .

CDR3: CASSSGTSGSNLAYEQYF
DNA: TGCGCCAGCAGCTCTGGGACTAGCGGGAGTAATCTCGCCTACGAGCAGTACTTC
J: TRBJ2-7
length: 18
V: TRBV11-3
D: TRBD2
size: once

CDR3: CATSRGTGTEVFF
DNA: TGTGCCACCAGCCGGGGGACAGGAACGGAAGTTTTCTTT
J: TRBJ1-1
length: 13
V: TRBV15
D: TRBD1
size: .

CDR3: CAWSVPFGTGMQPQHF
DNA: TGTGCCTGGAGTGTACCTTTCGGGACAGGGATGCAGCCCCAGCATTTT
J: TRBJ1-5
length: 16
V: TRBV30
D: TRBD1
size: .

CDR3: CASSSLAGEVGDTQYF
DNA: TGTGCCAGCAGTTCCCTAGCGGGAGAGGTTGGAGATACGCAGTATTTT
J: TRBJ2-3
length: 16
V: TRBV6-5
D: TRBD2
size: .

CDR3: CASRIPGRLAGGGVYDEQFF
DNA: TGTGCCAGCCGGATCCCCGGTAGACTAGCGGGAGGCGGGGTTTATGATGAGCAGTTCTTC
J: TRBJ2-1
length: 20
V: TRBV27
D: TRBD2
size: .

CDR3: CASSSNFPKEAFF
DNA: TGTGCCAGCAGTTCAAACTTCCCGAAAGAAGCTTTCTTT
J: TRBJ1-1
length: 13
V: TRBV27
D: .
size: once